This record covers a single T cell receptor beta chain. The sample belongs to a study of T cell changes during pregnancy in multiple sclerosis. CDR1 is SGHRS, CDR2 YFSETQ, per germline. There are 15 residues in the CDR3. Trimming took off 4 bases at V and 2 bases at J, with 15 bases between the two ends. Profiling relied on immunoSEQ multiplex PCR, and the TCRdb table lists in-frame clones only, not all of them. The sample yields some 70,000 clones, 75% to 95% seen once. The starting material was CD8+ T cells from peripheral blood mononuclear cells, obtained before pregnancy. V usage is TRBV5-1 and J usage is TRBJ2-5; D is unresolved. This TCR was sampled from a female donor with multiple sclerosis, enrolled in a pregnancy study. The CDR3 reads CASSTVPFIQETQYF. In nucleotides, the CDR3 is TGCGCCAGCAGCACGGTACCGTTTATACAAGAGACCCAGTACTTC.